Each of the 7 T cell receptor beta chains below was sequenced from the same sample in a study of OX40 agonist ivuxolimab in advanced cancers. Clones were read by immunoSEQ multiplex PCR, and TCRdb kept only the in-frame ones, dropping some. The data hold around 67,000 clones, with 70% to 90% observed a single time. The sample consisted of CD4+ or CD8+ T cells sorted from blood, taken in a trial of the OX40 agonist ivuxolimab. Receptors were obtained from an adult with an advanced solid tumor such as melanoma, head and neck, liver or kidney cancer.

The chain employs TRBV7-6 and TRBJ2-2; D possibly uses TRBD1 or TRBD2 (6 bases each). V was cut by 5 bases and J by 7 bases, with 14 bases left in between. The length of the CDR3 is 14 residues. Germline lookup yields CDR1 SGHVS and CDR2 FNYEAQ. Written as DNA, the CDR3 is TGTGCCAGCAGCAATAGGGGGGTTGGCGGGGAGCTGTTTTTT. It specifies CASSNRGVGGELFF.

This clone was picked up a small number of times. The chain links TRBV9 to TRBJ2-3, with D unresolved. The CDR3 spans 13 residues. Germline V gene lookup returns CDR1 SGDLS and CDR2 YYNGEE. V gave up 0 bases and J gave up 8 bases, with 10 bases separating them. CDR3 region: CASSVGSTGTQYF. The CDR3, as DNA: TGTGCCAGCAGCGTAGGAAGCACGGGTACGCAGTATTTT.

This chain uses TRBV15 with TRBJ1-5; no clear D gene. Trimming stripped 0 bases from V and 1 base from J, with 7 bases between. This CDR3 is 15 amino acids long. Per germline, CDR1 LNHNV and CDR2 YYDKDF (reference sequence). In nucleotides, the CDR3 is TGTGCCACCAGCAGAGATGTAGGGAGCAATCAGCCCCAGCATTTT. Translated, it gives CATSRDVGSNQPQHF.

This chain links TRBV2 with TRBJ2-7, with D maybe TRBD1 (6 bases). Germline V gene lookup returns CDR1 SNHLY and CDR2 FYNNEI. This CDR3 is built from 15 residues. The V gene lost 3 bases and the J gene lost 8 bases, with 20 bases spanning the gap. In DNA, the CDR3 is TGTGCCAGCAGTGACCAGCAGGGGCCCCCTATAAAGCAGTACTTC. It specifies CASSDQQGPPIKQYF.

This chain links TRBV5-4 with TRBJ2-7; 8 bases are shared with TRBD1. The CDR3 consists of 12 residues. V trimming: 2 bases; J trimming: 9 bases; junction bases outside the gene matches: 4. CDR1 is SGHNT and CDR2 is YYREEE in the germline V gene (reference sequence). The CDR3 spells CASSFGQGGQYF. As DNA, the CDR3 is TGTGCCAGCAGCTTTGGACAGGGTGGGCAGTACTTC.

In this sample, this clone turned up once. This chain joins TRBV6-6 and TRBJ1-5; tentatively, D is TRBD1 (6 bases). V lost 4 bases and J 7 bases, leaving 17 bases between the germline ends. The CDR3 consists of 15 residues. CDR1 and CDR2 from the germline V gene are MNHNY and SVGAGI (reference sequence). The DNA for the CDR3 is TGTGCCAGCAGTTCCCTACAGGGAGGGAAGCAGCCCCAGCATTTT. It encodes CASSSLQGGKQPQHF.

The chain combines TRBV18 with TRBJ2-7; the D is unclear. CDR3 size: 13 residues. Germline CDR1 KGHSH, CDR2 LQKENI. Trimming left V 0 bases short and J 7 bases short, with 10 bases between. This chain's CDR3 is CASSPPRSLEQYF. The CDR3 region has the DNA TGTGCCAGCTCACCACCCCGCAGCCTTGAGCAGTACTTC. Variable domain in full (rest from reference TRBV18 and TRBJ2-7): NAGVMQNPRHLVRRRGQEARLRCSPMKGHSHVYWYRQLPEEGLKFMVYLQKENIIDESGMPKERFSAEFPKEGPSILRIQQVVRGDSAAYFCASSPPRSLEQYFGPGTRLTVT.